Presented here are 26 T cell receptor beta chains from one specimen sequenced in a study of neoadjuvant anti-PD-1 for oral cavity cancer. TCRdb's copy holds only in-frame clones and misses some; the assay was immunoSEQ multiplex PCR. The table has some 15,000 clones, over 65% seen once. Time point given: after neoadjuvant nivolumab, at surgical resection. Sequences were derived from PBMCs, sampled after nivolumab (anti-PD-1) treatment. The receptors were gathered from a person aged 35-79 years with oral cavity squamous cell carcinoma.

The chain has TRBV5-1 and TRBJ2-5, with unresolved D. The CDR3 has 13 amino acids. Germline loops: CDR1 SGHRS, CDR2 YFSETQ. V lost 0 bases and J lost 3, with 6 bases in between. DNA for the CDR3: TGCGCCAGCAGCTTGGGCACTGAAGAGACCCAGTACTTC. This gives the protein CASSLGTEETQYF.

CDR3 sequence reads: CASSSDGIRSYEQYF. The CDR3 bases are TGCGCCAGCAGCTCGGATGGTATCCGCTCCTACGAGCAGTACTTC. The chain uses TRBV5-1 and TRBJ2-7; D is ambiguous. The germline V gene has CDR1 SGHRS and CDR2 YFSETQ. The CDR3 is made up of 15 amino acids. Trimming took 3 bases from V and 0 from J, leaving 13 bases between them.

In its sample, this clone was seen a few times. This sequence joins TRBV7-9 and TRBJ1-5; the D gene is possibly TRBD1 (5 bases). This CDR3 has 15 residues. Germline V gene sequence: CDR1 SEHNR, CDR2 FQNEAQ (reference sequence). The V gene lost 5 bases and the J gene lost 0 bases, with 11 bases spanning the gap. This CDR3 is CASSQRGDSNQPQHF. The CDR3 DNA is TGTGCCAGCAGCCAGCGGGGGGATAGCAATCAGCCCCAGCATTTT.

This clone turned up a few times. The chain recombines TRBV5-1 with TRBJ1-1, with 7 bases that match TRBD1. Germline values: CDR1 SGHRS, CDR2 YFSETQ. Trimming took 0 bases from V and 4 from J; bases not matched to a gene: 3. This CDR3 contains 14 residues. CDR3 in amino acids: CASSLETGSTEAFF. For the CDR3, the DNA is TGCGCCAGCAGCTTGGAGACAGGGTCCACTGAAGCTTTCTTT.

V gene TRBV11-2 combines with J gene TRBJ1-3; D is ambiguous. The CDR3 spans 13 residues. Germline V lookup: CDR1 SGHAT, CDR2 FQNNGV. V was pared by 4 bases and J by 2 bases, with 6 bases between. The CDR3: CASSSSPGNTIYF. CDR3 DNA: TGTGCCAGCAGCTCCTCTCCTGGAAACACCATATATTTT. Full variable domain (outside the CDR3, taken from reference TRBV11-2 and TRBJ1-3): EAGVAQSPRYKIIEKRQSVAFWCNPISGHATLYWYQQILGQGPKLLIQFQNNGVVDDSQLPKDRFSAERLKGVDSTLKIQPAKLEDSAVYLCASSSSPGNTIYFGEGSWLTVV.

CDR3 amino acids: CAWSVQGDTEAFF. As DNA, the CDR3 is TGTGCCTGGAGTGTACAGGGGGACACTGAAGCTTTCTTT. The chain combines TRBV30 with TRBJ1-1, with 8 bases that match TRBD1. CDR3 length equals 13 residues. Per the germline V gene, CDR1 is GTSNPN and CDR2 is SVGIG (reference sequence). V gave up 0 bases and J gave up 3 bases; unmatched junction bases: 0.

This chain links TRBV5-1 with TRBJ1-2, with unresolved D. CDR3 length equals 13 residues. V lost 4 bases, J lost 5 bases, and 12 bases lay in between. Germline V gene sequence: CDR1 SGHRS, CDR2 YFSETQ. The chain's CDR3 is CASSADWGYGYTF. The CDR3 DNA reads TGCGCCAGCAGCGCGGACTGGGGATATGGCTACACCTTC.

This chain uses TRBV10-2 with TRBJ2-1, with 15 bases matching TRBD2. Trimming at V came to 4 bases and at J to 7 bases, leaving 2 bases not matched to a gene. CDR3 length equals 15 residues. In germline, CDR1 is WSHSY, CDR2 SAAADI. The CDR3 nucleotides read TGCGCCAGCAGTGGTGGGACTAGCGGGAGGAATGAGCAGTTCTTC. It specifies CASSGGTSGRNEQFF.

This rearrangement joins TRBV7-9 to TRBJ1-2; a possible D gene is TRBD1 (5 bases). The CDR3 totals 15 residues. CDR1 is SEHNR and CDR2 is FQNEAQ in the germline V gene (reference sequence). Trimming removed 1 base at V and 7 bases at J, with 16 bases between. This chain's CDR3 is CASSLGVAGNFGYTF. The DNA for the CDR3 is TGTGCCAGCAGCTTAGGTGTGGCAGGGAATTTTGGCTACACCTTC.

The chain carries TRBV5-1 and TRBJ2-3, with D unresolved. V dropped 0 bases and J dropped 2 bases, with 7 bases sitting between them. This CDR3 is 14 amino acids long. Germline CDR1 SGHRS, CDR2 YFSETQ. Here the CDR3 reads CASSLEVTTDTQYF. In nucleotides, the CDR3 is TGCGCCAGCAGCTTGGAGGTGACCACAGATACGCAGTATTTT.

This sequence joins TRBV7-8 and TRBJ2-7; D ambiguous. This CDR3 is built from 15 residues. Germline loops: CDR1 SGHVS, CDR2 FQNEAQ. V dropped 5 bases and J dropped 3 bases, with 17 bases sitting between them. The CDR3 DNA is TGTGCCAGCAGCGCGAGTCGGCTAATAGTCTACGAGCAGTACTTC. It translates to CASSASRLIVYEQYF.

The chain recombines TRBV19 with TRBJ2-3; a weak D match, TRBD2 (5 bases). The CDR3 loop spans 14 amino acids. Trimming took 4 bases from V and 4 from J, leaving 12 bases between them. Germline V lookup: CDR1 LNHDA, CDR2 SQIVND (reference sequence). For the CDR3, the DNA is TGTGCCAGTAGTAGGGGTCGGGATCCAGATACGCAGTATTTT. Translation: CASSRGRDPDTQYF.

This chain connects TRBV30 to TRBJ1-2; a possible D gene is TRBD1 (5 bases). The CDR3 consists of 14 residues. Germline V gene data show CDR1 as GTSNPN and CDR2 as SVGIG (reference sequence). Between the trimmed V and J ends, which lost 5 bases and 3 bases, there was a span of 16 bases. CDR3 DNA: TGTGCCTGGGCCCCCCAGACAGTATACTATGGCTACACCTTC. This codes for CAWAPQTVYYGYTF. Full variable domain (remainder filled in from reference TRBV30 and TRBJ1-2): SQTIHQWPATLVQPVGSPLSLECTVEGTSNPNLYWYRQAAGRGLQLLFYSVGIGQISSEVPQNLSASRPQDRQFILSSKKLLLSDSGFYLCAWAPQTVYYGYTFGSGTRLTVV.

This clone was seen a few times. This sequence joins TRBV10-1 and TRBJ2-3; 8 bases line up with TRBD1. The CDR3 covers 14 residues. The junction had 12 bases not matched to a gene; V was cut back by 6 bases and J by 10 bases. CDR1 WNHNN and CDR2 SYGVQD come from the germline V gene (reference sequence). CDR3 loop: CASSLHNRGFPQYF. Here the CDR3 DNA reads TGCGCCAGCAGCCTCCACAACAGGGGGTTTCCGCAGTATTTT.

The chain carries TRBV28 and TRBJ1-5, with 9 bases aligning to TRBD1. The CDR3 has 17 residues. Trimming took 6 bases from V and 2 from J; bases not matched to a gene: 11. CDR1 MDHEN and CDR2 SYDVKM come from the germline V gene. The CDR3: CASSYIGGQGRNQPQHF. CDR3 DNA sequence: TGTGCCAGCAGCTATATAGGGGGACAGGGACGCAATCAGCCCCAGCATTTT.

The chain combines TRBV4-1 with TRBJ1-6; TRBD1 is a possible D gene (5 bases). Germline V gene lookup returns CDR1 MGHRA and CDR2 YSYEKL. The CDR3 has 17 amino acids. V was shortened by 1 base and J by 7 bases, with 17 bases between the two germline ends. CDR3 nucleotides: TGCGCCAGCAGCCAAGGCTTGGGGCGGACTAGAAATTCACCCCTCCACTTT. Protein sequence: CASSQGLGRTRNSPLHF.

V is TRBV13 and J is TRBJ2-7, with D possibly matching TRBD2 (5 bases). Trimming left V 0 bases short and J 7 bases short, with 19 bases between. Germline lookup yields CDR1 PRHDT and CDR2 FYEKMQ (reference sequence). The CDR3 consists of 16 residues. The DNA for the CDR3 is TGTGCCAGCAGCTTAGGAGGGCTAGCCATCTCTGAAGAGCAGTACTTC. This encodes CASSLGGLAISEEQYF.

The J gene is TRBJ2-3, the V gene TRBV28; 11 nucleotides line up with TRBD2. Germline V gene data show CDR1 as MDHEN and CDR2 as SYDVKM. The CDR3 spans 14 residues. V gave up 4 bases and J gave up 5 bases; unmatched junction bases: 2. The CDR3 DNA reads TGTGCCAGCAGTTCCGGGACTAGCGGAGATACGCAGTATTTT. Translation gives CASSSGTSGDTQYF.

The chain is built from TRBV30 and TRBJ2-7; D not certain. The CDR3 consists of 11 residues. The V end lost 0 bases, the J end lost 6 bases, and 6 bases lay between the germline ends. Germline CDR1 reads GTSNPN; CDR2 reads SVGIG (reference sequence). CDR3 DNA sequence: TGTGCCTGGAGTGTGTCGATCGAGCAGTACTTC. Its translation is CAWSVSIEQYF.

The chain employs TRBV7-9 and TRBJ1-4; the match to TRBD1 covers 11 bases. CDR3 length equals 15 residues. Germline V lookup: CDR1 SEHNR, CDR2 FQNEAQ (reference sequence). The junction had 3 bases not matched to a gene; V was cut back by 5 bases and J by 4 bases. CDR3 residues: CASSRDRGDNEKLFF. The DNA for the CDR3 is TGTGCCAGCAGCAGGGACAGGGGGGATAATGAAAAACTGTTTTTT.

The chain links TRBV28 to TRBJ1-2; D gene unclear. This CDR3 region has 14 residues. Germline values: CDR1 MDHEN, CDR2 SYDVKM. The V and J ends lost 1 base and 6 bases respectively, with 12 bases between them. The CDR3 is CASSLSRTSDGYTF. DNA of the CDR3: TGTGCCAGCAGTTTATCAAGGACTTCAGATGGCTACACCTTC.

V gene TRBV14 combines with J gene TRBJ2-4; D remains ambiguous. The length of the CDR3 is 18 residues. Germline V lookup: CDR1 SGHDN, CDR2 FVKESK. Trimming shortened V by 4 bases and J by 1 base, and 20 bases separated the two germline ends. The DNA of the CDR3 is TGTGCCAGCAGCCGAACCGATTGGCGGAGTAGGGCCAAAAACATTCAGTACTTC. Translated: CASSRTDWRSRAKNIQYF.

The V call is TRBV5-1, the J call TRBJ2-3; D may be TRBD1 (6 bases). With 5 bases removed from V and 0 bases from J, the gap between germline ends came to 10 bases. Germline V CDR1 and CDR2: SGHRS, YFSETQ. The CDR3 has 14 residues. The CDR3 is CASRAGDSTDTQYF. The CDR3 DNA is TGCGCCAGCAGGGCAGGGGATAGCACAGATACGCAGTATTTT. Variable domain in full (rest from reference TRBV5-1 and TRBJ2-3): KAGVTQTPRYLIKTRGQQVTLSCSPISGHRSVSWYQQTPGQGLQFLFEYFSETQRNKGNFPGRFSGRQFSNSRSEMNVSTLELGDSALYLCASRAGDSTDTQYFGPGTRLTVL.

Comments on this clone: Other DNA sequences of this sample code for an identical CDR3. In DNA form, the CDR3 reads TGCGCCAGCAGTGAGGGCATTTCGGGCAATGAGCAGTTCTTC. This gives the protein CASSEGISGNEQFF. The V gene is TRBV10-1, the J gene TRBJ2-1; D gene uncertain. The CDR3 spans 14 residues. Germline values: CDR1 WNHNN, CDR2 SYGVQD (reference sequence). The V gene lost 2 bases and the J gene lost 6 bases, with 11 bases spanning the gap.

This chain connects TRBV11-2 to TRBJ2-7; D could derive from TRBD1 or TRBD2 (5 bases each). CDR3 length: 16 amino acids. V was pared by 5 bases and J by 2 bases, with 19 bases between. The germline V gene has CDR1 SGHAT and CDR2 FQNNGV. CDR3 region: CASSRIQGSGPYEQYF. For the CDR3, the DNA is TGTGCCAGCAGCCGGATTCAGGGAAGCGGTCCCTACGAGCAGTACTTC. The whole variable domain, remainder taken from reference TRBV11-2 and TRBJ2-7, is EAGVAQSPRYKIIEKRQSVAFWCNPISGHATLYWYQQILGQGPKLLIQFQNNGVVDDSQLPKDRFSAERLKGVDSTLKIQPAKLEDSAVYLCASSRIQGSGPYEQYFGPGTRLTVT.

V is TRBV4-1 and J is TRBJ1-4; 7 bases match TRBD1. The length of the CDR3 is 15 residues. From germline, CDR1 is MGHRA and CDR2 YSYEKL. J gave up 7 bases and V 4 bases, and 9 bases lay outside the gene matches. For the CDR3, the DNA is TGCGCCAGCAGCCGTACAGGGGCAGGGGGTGAAAAACTGTTTTTT. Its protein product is CASSRTGAGGEKLFF.